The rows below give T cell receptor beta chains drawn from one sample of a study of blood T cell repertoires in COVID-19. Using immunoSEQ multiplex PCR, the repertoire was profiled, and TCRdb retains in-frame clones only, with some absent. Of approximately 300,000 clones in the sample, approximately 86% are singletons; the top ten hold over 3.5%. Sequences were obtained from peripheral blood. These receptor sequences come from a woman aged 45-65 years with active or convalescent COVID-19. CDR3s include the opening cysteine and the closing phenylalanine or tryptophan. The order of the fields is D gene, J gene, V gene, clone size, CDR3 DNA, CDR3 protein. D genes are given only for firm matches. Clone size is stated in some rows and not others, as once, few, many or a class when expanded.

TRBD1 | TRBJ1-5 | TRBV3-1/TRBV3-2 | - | TGTGCCAGCAGCCGGACAGGAGATAGCAATCAGCCCCAGCATTTT | CASSRTGDSNQPQHF
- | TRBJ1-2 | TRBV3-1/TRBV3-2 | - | TGTGCCAGCACCCCTCGGACAGCTAACTATGGCTACACCTTC | CASTPRTANYGYTF
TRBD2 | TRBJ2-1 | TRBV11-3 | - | TGTGCCAGCAGCCTAAGCGGGAGGGCCGATAATGAGCAGTTCTTC | CASSLSGRADNEQFF
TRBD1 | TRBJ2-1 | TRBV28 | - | TGTGCCAGCAGTGGAACAGGGGGCGCCTCCTACAATGAGCAGTTCTTC | CASSGTGGASYNEQFF
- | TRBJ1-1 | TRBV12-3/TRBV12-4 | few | TGTGCCAGCAGGCAGGCGACGAACACTGAAGCTTTCTTT | CASRQATNTEAFF
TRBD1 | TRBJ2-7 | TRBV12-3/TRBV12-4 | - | TGTGCCAGCAGCCGAGACAGGGGCGAGCAGTACTTC | CASSRDRGEQYF
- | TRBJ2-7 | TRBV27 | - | TGTGCCAGCAACCCCCATAAGGGCAGGGGCCGAACCTACGAGCAGTACTTC | CASNPHKGRGRTYEQYF
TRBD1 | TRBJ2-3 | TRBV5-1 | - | TGCGCCAGCAGCCGCCTACCGGGACAGGGGATCACAGATACGCAGTATTTT | CASSRLPGQGITDTQYF
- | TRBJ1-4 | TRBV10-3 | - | TGTGCCATCAGTGAGTCCAAGCTGGGGGGAGGTGAAAAACTGTTTTTT | CAISESKLGGGEKLFF
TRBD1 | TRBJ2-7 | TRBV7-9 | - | TGTGCCAGCAGCCGAATCGGGACAGGGGTCTACGAGCAGTACTTC | CASSRIGTGVYEQYF
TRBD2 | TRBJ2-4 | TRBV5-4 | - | TGTGCCAGCAGCTTGGCCGGGACTAGCGGGAGGGCCAAAAACATTCAGTACTTC | CASSLAGTSGRAKNIQYF
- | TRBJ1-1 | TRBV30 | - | TGTGCCTCCCAATCAACATTGAACACTGAAGCTTTCTTT | CASQSTLNTEAFF
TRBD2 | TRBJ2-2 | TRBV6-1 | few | TGTGCCAGCAGTGAAGCTCTAGCGGGAGGGGCGAACACCGGGGAGCTGTTTTTT | CASSEALAGGANTGELFF
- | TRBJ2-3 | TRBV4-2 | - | TGTGCCAGCAGCCAAGATATCGGGGTATCGCGCGATACGCAGTATTTT | CASSQDIGVSRDTQYF
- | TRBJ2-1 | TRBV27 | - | TGTGCCAGCAGTCTTCTTTGGGGAGGTCATAATGAGCAGTTCTTC | CASSLLWGGHNEQFF
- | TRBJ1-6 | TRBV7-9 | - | TGTGCCAGCAGCTTAGTGGGGGCAGGGGATAATTCACCCCTCCACTTT | CASSLVGAGDNSPLHF
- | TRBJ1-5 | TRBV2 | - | TGTGCCAGCAGTGGGTACAGGGAATTACCCCAGCATTTT | CASSGYRELPQHF
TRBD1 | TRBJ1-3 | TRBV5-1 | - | TGCGCCAGCAGCTTGGGGACAGGGGCTGGAAACACCATATATTTT | CASSLGTGAGNTIYF